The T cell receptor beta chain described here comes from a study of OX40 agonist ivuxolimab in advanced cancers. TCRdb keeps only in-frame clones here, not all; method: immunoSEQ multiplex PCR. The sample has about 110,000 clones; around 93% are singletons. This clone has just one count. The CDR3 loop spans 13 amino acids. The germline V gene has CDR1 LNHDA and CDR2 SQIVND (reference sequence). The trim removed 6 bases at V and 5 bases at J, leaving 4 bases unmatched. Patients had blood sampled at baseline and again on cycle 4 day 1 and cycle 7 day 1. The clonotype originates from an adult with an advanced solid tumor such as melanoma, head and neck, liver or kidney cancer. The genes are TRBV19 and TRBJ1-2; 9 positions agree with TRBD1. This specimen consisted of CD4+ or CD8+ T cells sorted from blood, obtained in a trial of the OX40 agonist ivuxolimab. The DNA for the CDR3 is TGTGCCAGTAGCGACAGGGGGACATATGGCTACACCTTC. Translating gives CASSDRGTYGYTF.